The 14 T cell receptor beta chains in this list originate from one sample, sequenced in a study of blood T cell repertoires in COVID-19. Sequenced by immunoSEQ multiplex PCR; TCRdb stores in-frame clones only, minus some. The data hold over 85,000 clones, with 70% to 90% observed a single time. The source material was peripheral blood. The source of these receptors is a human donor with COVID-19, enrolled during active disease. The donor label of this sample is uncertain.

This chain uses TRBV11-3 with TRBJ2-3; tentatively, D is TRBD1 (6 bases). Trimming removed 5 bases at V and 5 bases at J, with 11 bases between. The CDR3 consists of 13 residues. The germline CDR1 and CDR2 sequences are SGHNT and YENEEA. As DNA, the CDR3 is TGTGCCAGCAGCCGACAGGTACAAGATACGCAGTATTTT. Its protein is CASSRQVQDTQYF.

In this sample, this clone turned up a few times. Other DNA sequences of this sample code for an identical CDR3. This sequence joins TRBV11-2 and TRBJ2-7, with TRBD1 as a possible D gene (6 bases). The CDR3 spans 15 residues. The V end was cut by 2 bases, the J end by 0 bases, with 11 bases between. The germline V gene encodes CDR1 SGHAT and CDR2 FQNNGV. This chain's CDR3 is CASSLRTGHSYEQYF. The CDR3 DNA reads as TGTGCCAGCAGCTTAAGAACAGGGCACTCCTACGAGCAGTACTTC.

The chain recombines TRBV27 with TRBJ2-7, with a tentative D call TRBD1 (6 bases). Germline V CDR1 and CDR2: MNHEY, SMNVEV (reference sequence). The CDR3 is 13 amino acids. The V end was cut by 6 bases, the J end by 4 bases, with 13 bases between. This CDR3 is CASRWGRGYEQYF. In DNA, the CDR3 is TGTGCCAGCAGGTGGGGGCGCGGTTACGAGCAGTACTTC.

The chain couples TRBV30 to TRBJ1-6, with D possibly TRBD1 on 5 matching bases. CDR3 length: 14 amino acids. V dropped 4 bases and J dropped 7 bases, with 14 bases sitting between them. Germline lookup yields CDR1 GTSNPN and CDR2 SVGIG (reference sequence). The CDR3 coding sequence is TGTGCCTGGACCTTTGGAGGGGAAAATTCACCCCTCCACTTT. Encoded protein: CAWTFGGENSPLHF. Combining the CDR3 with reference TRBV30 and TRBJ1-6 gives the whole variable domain SQTIHQWPATLVQPVGSPLSLECTVEGTSNPNLYWYRQAAGRGLQLLFYSVGIGQISSEVPQNLSASRPQDRQFILSSKKLLLSDSGFYLCAWTFGGENSPLHFGNGTRLTVT.

In nucleotides, the CDR3 is TGCGCCAGCAGCTACCAGGGGTTTCACAATCAGCCCCAGCATTTT. The encoded protein is CASSYQGFHNQPQHF. The chain recombines TRBV23-1 with TRBJ1-5; D might be TRBD1 (6 bases). TRBV23-1 is an ORF, with its function uncertain. This CDR3 is built from 15 residues. V was trimmed by 6 bases and J by 3 bases, leaving 15 bases between them.

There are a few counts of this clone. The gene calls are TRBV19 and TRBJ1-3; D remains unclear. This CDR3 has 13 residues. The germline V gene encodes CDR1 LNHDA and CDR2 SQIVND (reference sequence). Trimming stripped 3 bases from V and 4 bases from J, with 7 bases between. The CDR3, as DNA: TGTGCCAGTAGTATTTCGGGAGGAAACACCATATATTTT. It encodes CASSISGGNTIYF.

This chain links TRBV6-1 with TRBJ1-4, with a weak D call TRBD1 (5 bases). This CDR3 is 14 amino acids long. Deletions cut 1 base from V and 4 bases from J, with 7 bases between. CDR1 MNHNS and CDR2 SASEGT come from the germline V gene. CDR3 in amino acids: CASSEGQGNEKLFF. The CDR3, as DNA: TGTGCCAGCAGTGAAGGGCAGGGTAATGAAAAACTGTTTTTT.

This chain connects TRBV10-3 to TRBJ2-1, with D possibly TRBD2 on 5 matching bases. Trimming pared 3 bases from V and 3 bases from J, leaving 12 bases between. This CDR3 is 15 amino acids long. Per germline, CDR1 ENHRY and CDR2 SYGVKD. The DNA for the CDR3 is TGTGCCATCAGTGACTGGACCGGGGTCTACAATGAGCAGTTCTTC. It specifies CAISDWTGVYNEQFF.

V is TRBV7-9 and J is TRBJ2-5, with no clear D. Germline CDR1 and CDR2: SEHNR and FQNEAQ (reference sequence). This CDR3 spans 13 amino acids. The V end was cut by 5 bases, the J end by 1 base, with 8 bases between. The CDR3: CASSPSAQETQYF. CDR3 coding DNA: TGTGCCAGCAGCCCGAGCGCCCAAGAGACCCAGTACTTC.

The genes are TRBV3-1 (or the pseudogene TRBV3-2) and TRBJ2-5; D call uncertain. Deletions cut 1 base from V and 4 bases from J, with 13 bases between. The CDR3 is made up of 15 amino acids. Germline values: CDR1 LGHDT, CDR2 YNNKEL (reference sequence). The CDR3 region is CASSQGRSVGETQYF. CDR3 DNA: TGTGCCAGCAGCCAAGGAAGAAGTGTCGGAGAGACCCAGTACTTC.

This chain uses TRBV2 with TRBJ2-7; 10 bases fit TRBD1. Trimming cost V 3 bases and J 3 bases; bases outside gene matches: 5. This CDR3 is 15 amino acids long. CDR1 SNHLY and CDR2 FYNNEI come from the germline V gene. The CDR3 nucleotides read TGTGCCAGCAGTGATCTTGGGACAGGGGACTACGAGCAGTACTTC. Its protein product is CASSDLGTGDYEQYF.

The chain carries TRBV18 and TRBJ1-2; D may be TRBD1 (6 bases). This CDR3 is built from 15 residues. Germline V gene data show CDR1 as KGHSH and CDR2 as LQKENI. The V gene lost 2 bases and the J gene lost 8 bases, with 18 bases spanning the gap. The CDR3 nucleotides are TGTGCCAGCTCACCAAGACAGGTGGGGCGCGGAGGCTACACCTTC. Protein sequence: CASSPRQVGRGGYTF.

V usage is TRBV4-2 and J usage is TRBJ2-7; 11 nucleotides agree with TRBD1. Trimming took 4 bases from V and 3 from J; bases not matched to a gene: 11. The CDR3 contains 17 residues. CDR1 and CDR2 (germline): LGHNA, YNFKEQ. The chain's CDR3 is CASSLGQGAGNVYEQYF. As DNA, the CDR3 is TGTGCCAGCAGCCTCGGACAGGGGGCAGGTAATGTCTACGAGCAGTACTTC.

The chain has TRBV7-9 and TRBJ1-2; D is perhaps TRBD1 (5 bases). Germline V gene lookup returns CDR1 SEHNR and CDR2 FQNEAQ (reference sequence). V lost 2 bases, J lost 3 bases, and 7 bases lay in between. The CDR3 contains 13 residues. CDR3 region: CASSLSRDYGYTF. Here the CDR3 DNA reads TGTGCCAGCAGCTTATCCAGGGACTATGGCTACACCTTC.